Listed here are 5 T cell receptor beta chains from one sample, sequenced in a study of T cell responses to AZD1222 COVID-19 vaccine. Only in-frame clones appear in the TCRdb table, and some are missing; sequencing was by immunoSEQ multiplex PCR. The sample shows approximately 120,000 clones, roughly 90% of them seen only once. Material: peripheral blood, obtained on day 0 of AZD1222 vaccination. Receptors originate from an adult in good health.

The CDR3 loop is CASSLVTSSYEQYF. CDR3 DNA sequence: TGTGCCAGCAGCTTGGTGACTAGTTCCTACGAGCAGTACTTC. V and J are TRBV5-8 and TRBJ2-7; D may be TRBD2 (6 bases). Germline V CDR1 and CDR2: SGHTS, YDEGEE. The CDR3 extends over 14 amino acids. The V gene lost 0 bases and the J gene lost 1 base, with 8 bases spanning the gap.

The CDR3 here is CASSQAGTDHGYTF. The CDR3, as DNA: TGTGCCAGCAGCCAAGCCGGGACGGACCATGGCTACACCTTC. The V and J genes are TRBV14 and TRBJ1-2; D may be TRBD1 (5 bases). Germline V gene lookup returns CDR1 SGHDN and CDR2 FVKESK. This CDR3 has 14 residues. Deletions cut 1 base from V and 6 bases from J, with 12 bases between.

The chain joins TRBV13 to TRBJ2-1; D is possibly TRBD2 (6 bases). Trimming left V 8 bases short and J 7 bases short, with 21 bases between. The CDR3 extends over 15 amino acids. From germline, CDR1 is PRHDT and CDR2 FYEKMQ (reference sequence). CDR3 sequence (DNA): TGTGCCAGCCACTGGAGGGGTACTCGATCGAATGAGCAGTTCTTC. Its protein product is CASHWRGTRSNEQFF.

Of note for this clone: One end of the junction fails to match germline, which may point to a read error. This chain joins TRBV7-7 and TRBJ2-7, with D tentatively TRBD1 (5 bases). The germline V gene encodes CDR1 SSHAT and CDR2 FNYEAQ (reference sequence). The CDR3 spans 14 residues. CDR3 coding DNA: TGTGCTAGCAGCTTAGGGGCCCCGGCCTACGAGCAGTACTTC. Translation gives CASSLGAPAYEQYF.

The chain combines TRBV9 with TRBJ2-1, with TRBD2 matching over 8 bases. This CDR3 has 15 residues. Per the germline V gene, CDR1 is SGDLS and CDR2 is YYNGEE. V gave up 3 bases and J gave up 1 base; unmatched junction bases: 3. The CDR3 is CASSAAGESYNEQFF. In DNA, the CDR3 is TGTGCCAGCAGCGCAGCGGGAGAATCCTACAATGAGCAGTTCTTC.